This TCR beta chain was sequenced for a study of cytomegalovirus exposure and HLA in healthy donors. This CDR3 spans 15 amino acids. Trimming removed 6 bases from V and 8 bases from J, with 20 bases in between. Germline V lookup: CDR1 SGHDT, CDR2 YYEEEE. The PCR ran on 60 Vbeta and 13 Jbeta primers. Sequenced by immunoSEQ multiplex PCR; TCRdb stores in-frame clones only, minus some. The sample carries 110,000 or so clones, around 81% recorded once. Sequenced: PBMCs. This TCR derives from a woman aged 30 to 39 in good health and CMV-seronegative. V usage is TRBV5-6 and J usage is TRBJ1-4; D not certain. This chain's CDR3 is CASTPAGREGEKLFF. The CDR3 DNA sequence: TGTGCCAGCACCCCAGCCGGGAGGGAAGGGGAAAAACTGTTTTTT.